This T cell receptor beta chain was identified in a study of cytomegalovirus exposure and HLA in healthy donors. Study conclusions and caveats: Among TCR sequences, most were rare, though some public TCRs appeared in many donors. Later examination showed HLA-associated TCR beta chains had greater clonal expansion than equally common others. Association of a missense DCLRE1C variant with TCR beta V- and J-gene trimming was reported in a later analysis.

V was shortened by 1 base and J by 4 bases, with 13 bases between the two germline ends. The CDR3 length is 14 residues. CDR1 and CDR2 (germline): GTSNPN, SVGIG (reference sequence). The study ran its PCR with 60 Vbeta and 13 Jbeta primers. Method: immunoSEQ multiplex PCR; TCRdb's copy keeps in-frame clones and lacks some. The sample carries over 150,000 clones, approximately 76% recorded once. Turning to this clone: Its cognate antigen is unknown.

The receptor was derived from a woman aged 18-35 years in good health and CMV-seropositive. The specimen sequenced was PBMCs. The chain links TRBV30 to TRBJ1-2; D call uncertain. As DNA, the CDR3 is TGTGCCTGGAGTGGTTCTAACAGAGCCTATGGCTACACCTTC. It specifies CAWSGSNRAYGYTF.